This T cell receptor beta chain stems from a study of human T cells and chemical hapten exposure. Time point described: patch test 3, about 24 weeks after DPC sensitization. Treatment denoted: therapeutic diphenylcyclopropenone sensitization with weekly scalp DPC. This clonotype was seen only a few times. A single record per CDR3 protein comes from TCRdb applying MiXCR to the RACE reads. In the table there are about 64,000 distinct CDR3 sequences, 9.5% to 11% of which are singletons. The specimen comprised whole blood, sampled in connection with sensitization to the hapten diphenylcyclopropenone (DPC). The clonotype originates from a woman between 25 and 40 years old with alopecia areata. Some clones in this sample may be carry-over from other donors' samples.

Written as DNA, the CDR3 is TGTGCCAGCAGTGGGACAGGGGGATCTGGGGCCAACGTCCTGACTTTC. This encodes CASSGTGGSGANVLTF. V gene TRBV2 combines with J gene TRBJ2-6; 10 nucleotides match TRBD1. This CDR3 is 16 amino acids long. V was clipped by 4 bases and J by 1 base; unmatched bases: 1. Germline assignment: CDR1 SNHLY and CDR2 FYNNEI. Using reference TRBV2 and TRBJ2-6 for the parts outside the CDR3, the full variable domain is EPEVTQTPSHQVTQMGQEVILRCVPISNHLYFYWYRQILGQKVEFLVSFYNNEISEKSEIFDDQFSVERPDGSNFTLKIRSTKLEDSAMYFCASSGTGGSGANVLTFGAGSRLTVL.